The clone carrying this TCR beta chain was seen a few times. Its target is unknown. This entry belongs to a study of response to subunit inactivated influenza vaccine. Whole-study results and caveats: Researchers suggested that each seasonal influenza vaccination recruits few new T cells.

MiXCR, applied by TCRdb to the RT-PCR reads, yields one record per CDR3 protein. The table shows approximately 530,000 distinct CDR3 sequences, with around 7.9% occurring only once. V lost 4 bases, J lost 2 bases, and 19 bases lay in between. The length of the CDR3 is 17 residues. Germline loops: CDR1 MDHEN, CDR2 SYDVKM. The input for sequencing was PBMCs from blood, taken roughly 24 months after vaccination. The TCR originated in a man aged 45 to 70 who received an inactivated influenza vaccine. This chain connects TRBV28 to TRBJ2-3, with D perhaps assigned TRBD1 or TRBD2 (6 bases each). The CDR3 DNA reads as TGTGCCAGCAGTTCTATCAGGGGCAGGAGGGCCACAGATACGCAGTATTTT. This gives the protein CASSSIRGRRATDTQYF.